One sample yielded the 28 T cell receptor beta chains listed below, sequenced in a study of blood T cells in healthy people across ages (dated by TCRdb to between 2014 and 2017). Libraries came from 5' RACE. These reads were obtained on an Illumina HiSeq 2500. A second PCR of roughly 7 to 11 cycles was run with a J-beta primer mix and a sample-barcoded 5' primer. Using fastp at Q25 and MiXCR, TCRdb reprocessed the public reads and kept productive beta chains. Records with the same CDR3 protein are collapsed into one entry carrying the most frequent genes and DNA. Across this sample there are roughly 800,000 distinct CDR3 sequences, with roughly 25% seen only once. The ten largest clones add up to approximately 4% of the sample. These data were also filed under a second study, of T cells of mothers and their children.

Sequenced material: blood. These receptors all come from a boy between 5 and 17 years old in good health.

The sample holds a few counts of this clonotype. The V gene is TRBV4-3, the J gene TRBJ2-5, with D possibly being TRBD2 (6 bases). The CDR3 sequence is 15 residues long. Trimming took off 1 base at V and 4 bases at J, with 13 bases between the two ends. From germline, CDR1 is LGHNA and CDR2 YSLEER. The CDR3 here is CASSQGGEVGETQYF. CDR3 bases: TGCGCCAGCAGCCAAGGGGGGGAAGTGGGAGAGACCCAGTACTTC.

The rearrangement joins TRBV12-3 or TRBV12-4 to TRBJ2-1, with 11 bases that match TRBD2. The J call may not be correct, given that the DNA end is closer to TRBJ2-4. The CDR3 length is 15 residues. CDR3 in amino acids: CASSKLSGGASTQYF. DNA for the CDR3: TGTGCCAGCAGTAAGCTTAGCGGGGGGGCCTCGACTCAGTACTTC.

The chain carries TRBV3-1 and TRBJ2-3; TRBD2 agrees at 8 bases. Germline CDR1 LGHDT, CDR2 YNNKEL (reference sequence). The V gene end was trimmed by 3 bases and the J gene end by 5 bases; junction bases not matched to a gene: 7. This CDR3 region has 15 residues. The CDR3 nucleotides are TGTGCCAGCAGCCACAGCGGGAGTAGTATAGATACGCAGTATTTT. This encodes CASSHSGSSIDTQYF.

The V gene is TRBV28, the J gene TRBJ2-7; D unclear. The CDR3 has 12 amino acids. The V and J ends lost 7 bases and 6 bases respectively, with 13 bases between them. Germline V lookup: CDR1 MDHEN, CDR2 SYDVKM. Here the CDR3 reads CASKTPGGEQYF. Written as DNA, the CDR3 is TGTGCCAGCAAGACACCCGGTGGCGAGCAGTACTTC.

The chain joins TRBV5-1 to TRBJ1-1, with D maybe TRBD1 (5 bases). Germline V lookup: CDR1 SGHRS, CDR2 YFSETQ. V dropped 3 bases and J dropped 7 bases, with 13 bases sitting between them. The length of the CDR3 is 13 residues. CDR3 amino acids: CASSSQGENEAFF. In DNA, the CDR3 is TGCGCCAGCAGCTCCCAAGGGGAGAATGAAGCTTTCTTT.

The genes are TRBV12-3 or TRBV12-4 and TRBJ2-3; D unresolved. Trimming removed 3 bases from V and 5 bases from J, with 9 bases in between. The CDR3 covers 13 residues. The DNA of the CDR3 is TGTGCCAGCAGTTTGGCAGTGGGAGATACGCAGTATTTT. This codes for CASSLAVGDTQYF.

The chain has TRBV7-2 and TRBJ2-1; maybe TRBD1 (5 bases). Trimming took 3 bases from V and 7 from J, leaving 10 bases between them. The CDR3 sequence is 13 residues long. Germline CDR1 and CDR2: SGHTA and FQGNSA. As DNA, the CDR3 is TGTGCCAGCAGCTTTCAGGGAAAGAATGAGCAGTTCTTC. This encodes CASSFQGKNEQFF.

The chain uses TRBV18 and TRBJ1-2; D gene uncertain. The CDR3 totals 14 residues. Germline values: CDR1 KGHSH, CDR2 LQKENI. Trimming stripped 1 base from V and 4 bases from J, with 10 bases between. CDR3 DNA sequence: TGTGCCAGCTCACCACAGACAAAAAGCTATGGCTACACCTTC. Its translation: CASSPQTKSYGYTF.

The V call is TRBV7-9, the J call TRBJ2-5; TRBD1 might be the D (6 bases). The CDR3 covers 14 residues. Germline V gives CDR1 SEHNR, CDR2 FQNEAQ (reference sequence). The V end lost 4 bases, the J end lost 5 bases, and 14 bases lay between the germline ends. The CDR3 here is CASSSRQERETQYF. CDR3 in DNA: TGTGCCAGCAGCTCCCGACAGGAACGGGAGACCCAGTACTTC.

The J gene is TRBJ2-1, the V gene TRBV7-2; 11 nucleotides line up with TRBD2. The CDR3 extends over 19 amino acids. V lost 1 base to trimming and J lost 4 bases; unmatched junction nucleotides: 12. CDR1 is SGHTA, CDR2 FQGNSA, per germline. As DNA, the CDR3 is TGTGCCAGCAGCTTAGGAGGTCTAGCGGGAGGCCCACCTTACAATGAGCAGTTCTTC. It encodes CASSLGGLAGGPPYNEQFF.

This sequence joins TRBV5-5 and TRBJ2-1; tentatively, D is TRBD2 (6 bases). The closer fit of TRBJ2-5 to the DNA end suggests the J call may be wrong. CDR3 length: 14 amino acids. The V gene's germline CDR1 is SGHKS and CDR2 YYEKEE (reference sequence). Written as DNA, the CDR3 is TGTGCCAGCACCCTAACCGGGGGACAAGAGACCCAGTACTTC. Translation gives CASTLTGGQETQYF.

This chain joins TRBV15 and TRBJ2-5; no definite D call. The V gene's germline CDR1 is LNHNV and CDR2 YYDKDF (reference sequence). The V gene lost 0 bases and the J gene lost 5 bases, with 4 bases spanning the gap. The CDR3 extends over 12 amino acids. CDR3 nucleotide sequence: TGTGCCACCAGCAGAGATTTGGAGACCCAGTACTTC. This gives the protein CATSRDLETQYF.

The chain recombines TRBV18 with TRBJ1-2; D is unresolved. The CDR3 spans 14 residues. Germline values: CDR1 KGHSH, CDR2 LQKENI. Trimming left V 1 base short and J 0 bases short, with 6 bases between. The DNA of the CDR3 is TGTGCCAGCTCACCACGGGCAGCTAACTATGGCTACACCTTC. It specifies CASSPRAANYGYTF.

This chain connects TRBV29-1 to TRBJ2-2, with TRBD1 identical over 9 bases. From germline, CDR1 is SQVTM and CDR2 ANQGSEA. The J segment lost 3 bases and the V segment lost 6 bases, leaving 5 bases of the junction unmatched. The CDR3 is made up of 14 amino acids. CDR3 in amino acids: CSVPGQGHTGELFF. The DNA of the CDR3 is TGCAGCGTACCGGGACAGGGACACACCGGGGAGCTGTTTTTT.

This clonotype was observed a handful of times. V usage is TRBV28 and J usage is TRBJ2-1; no firm D call. CDR1 and CDR2 from the germline V gene are MDHEN and SYDVKM. CDR3 length: 15 residues. V was trimmed by 1 base and J by 3 bases, leaving 10 bases between them. The CDR3 DNA sequence: TGTGCCAGCAGTTTATTTGCTTCGGTCTACAATGAGCAGTTCTTC. This translates into CASSLFASVYNEQFF.

This clonotype was counted between two and nine times. V usage is TRBV7-9 and J usage is TRBJ1-5; D remains unclear. V dropped 5 bases and J dropped 6 bases, with 17 bases sitting between them. Germline V lookup: CDR1 SEHNR, CDR2 FQNEAQ (reference sequence). The CDR3 runs 15 residues. The chain's CDR3 is CASSPPGSSGQPQHF. CDR3 DNA: TGTGCCAGCAGCCCACCTGGTTCATCAGGTCAGCCCCAGCATTTT. Combining the CDR3 with reference TRBV7-9 and TRBJ1-5 gives the whole variable domain DTGVSQNPRHKITKRGQNVTFRCDPISEHNRLYWYRQTLGQGPEFLTYFQNEAQLEKSRLLSDRFSAERPKGSFSTLEIQRTEQGDSAMYLCASSPPGSSGQPQHFGDGTRLSIL.

This clonotype has just a few counts. The rearrangement links TRBV11-2 to TRBJ2-7; 11 bases agree with TRBD1. The assigned J gene may be wrong: the sequence end matches TRBJ2-1 better. This CDR3 spans 15 amino acids. Germline CDR1 and CDR2: SGHAT and FQNNGV. The CDR3 nucleotides read TGTGCCAGCAGCCGTACGGGACAGGGGGTATATGAGCAGTTCTTC. It yields the protein CASSRTGQGVYEQFF.

The table lists this clonotype with a few counts. The chain joins TRBV4-3 to TRBJ2-7; 8 nucleotides align to TRBD2. CDR3 length: 15 amino acids. Germline V lookup: CDR1 LGHNA, CDR2 YSLEER. J gave up 3 bases and V 1 base, and 5 bases lay outside the gene matches. The CDR3 loop is CASSQGQRENYEQYF. CDR3 sequence (DNA): TGCGCCAGCAGCCAAGGCCAGCGGGAGAACTACGAGCAGTACTTC.

This chain uses TRBV18 with TRBJ1-3; D not certain. The CDR3 extends over 13 amino acids. The germline CDR1 and CDR2 sequences are KGHSH and LQKENI. Trimming stripped 2 bases from V and 8 bases from J, with 10 bases between. This chain's CDR3 is CASSPTGPDTIYF. Written as DNA, the CDR3 is TGTGCCAGCTCACCAACTGGTCCAGACACCATATATTTT.

The chain uses TRBV7-9 and TRBJ2-5; D is possibly TRBD1 or TRBD2 (6 bases each). Trimming removed 4 bases at V and 3 bases at J, with 18 bases between. There are 16 residues in the CDR3. The germline V gene encodes CDR1 SEHNR and CDR2 FQNEAQ (reference sequence). CDR3 region: CASSSYRDGGKETQYF. CDR3 coding DNA: TGTGCCAGCAGCTCATACAGGGACGGGGGAAAAGAGACCCAGTACTTC.

The chain couples TRBV7-9 to TRBJ1-1, with 7 positions matching TRBD1. This CDR3 has 17 amino acids. Trimming cost V 5 bases and J 0 bases; bases outside gene matches: 12. CDR1 is SEHNR and CDR2 is FQNEAQ in the germline V gene (reference sequence). The CDR3 DNA is TGTGCCAGCAGCGTCGGAACAGGGGACCCAATGAACACTGAAGCTTTCTTT. It codes for CASSVGTGDPMNTEAFF.

This clonotype came up a few times. A read error may account for a junction end that differs from germline. The rearrangement links TRBV7-8 to TRBJ2-7; the match to TRBD1 covers 7 bases. This CDR3 is built from 14 residues. Germline CDR1 reads SGHVS; CDR2 reads FQNEAQ. CDR3 nucleotide sequence: TGTGCCAGCAGCTTATCCGGGACAGCCGGCGAGCGGTACTTC. Its translation is CASSLSGTAGERYF.

The genes are TRBV20-1 and TRBJ2-4; weak D call: TRBD1 (6 bases). The CDR3 sequence is 12 residues long. V dropped 0 bases and J dropped 6 bases, with 6 bases sitting between them. Germline lookup yields CDR1 DFQATT and CDR2 SNEGSKA (reference sequence). This CDR3 is CSAREQGNIQYF. The DNA of the CDR3 is TGCAGTGCTAGAGAACAGGGAAACATTCAGTACTTC.

V gene TRBV29-1 combines with J gene TRBJ1-4; tentatively, D is TRBD1 (5 bases). V lost 1 base to trimming and J lost 8 bases, with 11 bases between them. Germline CDR1 is SQVTM and CDR2 is ANQGSEA. This CDR3 comprises 13 residues. CDR3 sequence: CSVEAGRGEKLFF. The DNA of the CDR3 is TGCAGCGTTGAAGCCGGAAGGGGCGAAAAACTGTTTTTT.

V gene TRBV4-3 combines with J gene TRBJ2-2; D is uncertain. Trimming left V 0 bases short and J 4 bases short, with 21 bases between. Germline CDR1 LGHNA, CDR2 YSLEER. This CDR3 has 19 residues. The DNA of the CDR3 is TGCGCCAGCAGCCAAGACAACGGCTTGGGAAGGGTAGCCACCGGGGAGCTGTTTTTT. Its protein is CASSQDNGLGRVATGELFF.

This clonotype was seen only a few times. The chain has TRBV7-9 and TRBJ2-7; the D gene is possibly TRBD2 (7 bases). With 2 bases removed from V and 0 bases from J, the gap between germline ends came to 11 bases. CDR3 length: 15 residues. Looked up from germline, CDR1 is SEHNR and CDR2 is FQNEAQ (reference sequence). This CDR3 is CASSLIRGASYEQYF. The CDR3 nucleotides are TGTGCCAGCAGCTTAATACGGGGGGCCTCCTACGAGCAGTACTTC.

This clonotype showed up just a few times. The chain recombines TRBV29-1 with TRBJ2-4, with D possibly matching TRBD2 (7 bases). The germline CDR1 and CDR2 sequences are SQVTM and ANQGSEA. CDR3 length: 13 residues. Trimming pared 7 bases from V and 3 bases from J, leaving 13 bases between. For the CDR3, the DNA is TGCAGCGCCAACAGGGAGGGCAAAAACATTCAGTACTTC. Amino acids: CSANREGKNIQYF.

This clonotype showed up just a few times. A junction end diverges from the germline sequence, so it may reflect a read error. The chain has TRBV7-2 and TRBJ2-1; 11 nucleotides match TRBD1. The germline V gene encodes CDR1 SGHTA and CDR2 FQGNSA. The CDR3 loop spans 16 amino acids. The CDR3 loop is CARSPGQGARYNEQFF. DNA for the CDR3: TGTGCCCGCAGCCCCGGACAGGGGGCGCGCTACAATGAGCAGTTCTTC. Using reference TRBV7-2 and TRBJ2-1 for the parts outside the CDR3, the full variable domain is GAGVSQSPSNKVTEKGKDVELRCDPISGHTALYWYRQSLGQGLEFLIYFQGNSAPDKSGLPSDRFSAERTGGSVSTLTIQRTQQEDSAVYLCARSPGQGARYNEQFFGPGTRLTVL.